A selection of T cell receptor beta chains follows, all from one sample in a study of early T cells in non-severe SARS-CoV-2 infection. TCRdb independently ran MiXCR on the 5' RACE reads; one entry per CDR3 protein. The sample lists roughly 60,000 distinct CDR3 sequences; approximately 12% were seen once. Sequencing input: whole blood. These receptors were obtained from an adult who was a healthcare worker with PCR-confirmed SARS-CoV-2 infection or an uninfected control (not recorded which). Both conserved end residues are part of each CDR3.

>TRBJ2-7|TRBV12-3/TRBV12-4
CASSLQGWDRGYEQYF
>TRBJ2-1|TRBV5-5
CASSLQPSGRAGNEQFF
>TRBJ1-2|TRBV2
CASSEMGGYTF
>TRBJ2-6|TRBV5-1
CASSLSFSGVILTF
>TRBJ1-1|TRBV14
CASSHPPSPEAFF
>TRBJ2-3|TRBV6-5
CASSESGSPTDTQYF
>TRBJ2-7|TRBV18
CASSPYRDSSYEQYF
>TRBJ2-1|TRBV5-1
CASTTGTRAWGHNEQFF
>TRBJ2-7|TRBV5-5
CASSLGVYEQYF
>TRBJ2-3|TRBV12-3/TRBV12-4
CASSFRGKIYF
>TRBJ2-6|TRBV5-1
CASSLLAGGPSLGANVLTF
>TRBJ2-3|TRBV9
CASSVMGQGADTQYF
>TRBJ2-3|TRBV7-9
CASSLSRGTDTQYF
>TRBJ2-3|TRBV28
CASSPPGVDTDTQYF
>TRBJ1-3|TRBV7-2
CASSQQGGNTIYF
>TRBJ2-5|TRBV7-2
CASSLVAGLQETQYF
>TRBJ2-7|TRBV11-2
CASRSTGSSYEQYF
>TRBJ2-1|TRBV20-1
CSASGVRDNEQFF
>TRBJ1-1|TRBV25-1
CASSGPGETEMNTEAFF
>TRBJ1-1|TRBV7-9
CASTLWGQKRAFF
>TRBJ1-5|TRBV12-3/TRBV12-4
CASSSRGGGNQPQHF
>TRBJ2-7|TRBV5-4
CASSSGGIVYEQYF
>TRBJ2-7|TRBV11-2
CASSRRTSGDEQYF
>TRBJ2-7|TRBV28
CASKQYSYEQYF
>TRBJ2-1|TRBV7-6
CASSLREEQFF
>TRBJ1-6|TRBV7-8
CASSTLGRDNSPLHF
>TRBJ2-3|TRBV3-1
CASSQVAADGDTQYF
>TRBJ2-7|TRBV20-1
CSARDPSGSLSEQYF
>TRBJ2-1|TRBV7-2
CASSPIGGIQFF
>TRBJ2-3|TRBV7-2
CASSLWLAGVTDTQYF
>TRBJ1-6|TRBV20-1
CSARDLTQGLNNSPLHF
>TRBJ1-1|TRBV28
CASSLVGTGGTFF
>TRBJ1-1|TRBV10-2
CASSRYRELNTEAFF
>TRBJ1-1|TRBV20-1
CSARDSRGREAFF
>TRBJ2-2|TRBV6-5
CASSFAGELFF
>TRBJ2-2|TRBV4-1
CASSQVDMGLNTGELFF
>TRBJ1-5|TRBV12-3/TRBV12-4
CASSAGSNQPQHF
>TRBJ2-7|TRBV10-2
CASSEWTESYEQYF
>TRBJ2-1|TRBV7-2
CASSYNRDRNNEQFF
>TRBJ1-2|TRBV2
CASRHSDSLGGYTF
>TRBJ2-1|TRBV11-2
CASTPTGEHEQFF
>TRBJ2-3|TRBV5-4
CASSSTSDALTDTQYF
>TRBJ1-1|TRBV20-1
CSASKTAHPEAFF
>TRBJ2-1|TRBV12-3/TRBV12-4
CASSFPTSGSGDEQFF
>TRBJ1-1|TRBV3-1
CASSPRGGLSMNTEAFF
>TRBJ2-2|TRBV5-1
CASSPGLLNTGELFF
>TRBJ1-1|TRBV18
CASSTDTNTEAFF
>TRBJ2-1|TRBV20-1
CSASLAGEIYNEQFF
>TRBJ2-5|TRBV10-3
CAIRDRVGETQYF
>TRBJ2-3|TRBV20-1
CSARRQRVTDTQYF